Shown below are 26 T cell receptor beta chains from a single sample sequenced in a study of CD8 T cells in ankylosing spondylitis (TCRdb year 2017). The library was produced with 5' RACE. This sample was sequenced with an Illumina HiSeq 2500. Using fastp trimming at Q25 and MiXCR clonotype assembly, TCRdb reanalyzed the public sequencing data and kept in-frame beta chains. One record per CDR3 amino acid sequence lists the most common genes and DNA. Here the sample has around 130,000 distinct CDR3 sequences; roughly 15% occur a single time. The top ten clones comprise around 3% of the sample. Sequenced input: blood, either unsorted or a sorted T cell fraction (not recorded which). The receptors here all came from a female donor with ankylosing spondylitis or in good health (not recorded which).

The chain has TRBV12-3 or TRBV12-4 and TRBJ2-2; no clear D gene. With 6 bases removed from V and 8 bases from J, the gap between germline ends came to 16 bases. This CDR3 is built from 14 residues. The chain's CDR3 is CASSPPGQMGELFF. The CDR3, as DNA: TGTGCCAGCAGCCCCCCCGGCCAGATGGGGGAGCTGTTTTTT.

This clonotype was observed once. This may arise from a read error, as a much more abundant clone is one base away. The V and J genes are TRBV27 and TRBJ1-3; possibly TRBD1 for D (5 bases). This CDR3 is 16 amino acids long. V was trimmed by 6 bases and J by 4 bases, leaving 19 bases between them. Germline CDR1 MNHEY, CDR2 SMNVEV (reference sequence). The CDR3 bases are TGTGCCAGCAGGGGCAGGGTCCCGGGAGGAGGAAACACCATATATTTT. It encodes CASRGRVPGGGNTIYF.

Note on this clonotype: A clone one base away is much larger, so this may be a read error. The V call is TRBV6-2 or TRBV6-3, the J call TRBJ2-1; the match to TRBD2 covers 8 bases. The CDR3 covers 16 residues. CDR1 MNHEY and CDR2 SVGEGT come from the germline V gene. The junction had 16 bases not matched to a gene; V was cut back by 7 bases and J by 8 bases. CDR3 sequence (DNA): TGTGCCAGCAACAACTGGAGGGCGGGGGGTCACGATGAGCAGTTCTTC. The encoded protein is CASNNWRAGGHDEQFF.

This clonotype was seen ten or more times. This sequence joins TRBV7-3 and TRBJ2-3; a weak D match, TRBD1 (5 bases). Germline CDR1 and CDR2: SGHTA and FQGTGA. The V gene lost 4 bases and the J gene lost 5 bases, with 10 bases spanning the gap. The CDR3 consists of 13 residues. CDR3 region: CASSYQGGDTQYF. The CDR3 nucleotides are TGTGCCAGCAGCTACCAGGGCGGAGATACGCAGTATTTT.

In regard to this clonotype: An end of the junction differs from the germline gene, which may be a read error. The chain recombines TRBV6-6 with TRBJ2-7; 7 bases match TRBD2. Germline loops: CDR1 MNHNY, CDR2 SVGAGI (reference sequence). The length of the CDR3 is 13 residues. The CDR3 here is CASRPGDTSERYF. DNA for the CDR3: TGTGCCAGCAGACCCGGAGATACTAGCGAGCGGTACTTC.

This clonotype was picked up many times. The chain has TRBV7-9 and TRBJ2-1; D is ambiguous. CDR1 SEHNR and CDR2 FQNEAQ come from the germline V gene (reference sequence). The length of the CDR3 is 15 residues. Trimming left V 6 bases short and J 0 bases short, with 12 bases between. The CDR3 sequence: CASSKGTSSYNEQFF. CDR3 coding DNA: TGTGCCAGCAGTAAGGGTACGAGCTCCTACAATGAGCAGTTCTTC.

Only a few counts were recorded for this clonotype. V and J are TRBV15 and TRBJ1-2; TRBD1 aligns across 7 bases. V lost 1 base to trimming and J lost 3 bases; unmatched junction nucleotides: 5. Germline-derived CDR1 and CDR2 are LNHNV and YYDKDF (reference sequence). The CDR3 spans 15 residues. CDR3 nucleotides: TGTGCCACCAGCAGAGTGGGAGGGGGCGACTATGGCTACACCTTC. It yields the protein CATSRVGGGDYGYTF.

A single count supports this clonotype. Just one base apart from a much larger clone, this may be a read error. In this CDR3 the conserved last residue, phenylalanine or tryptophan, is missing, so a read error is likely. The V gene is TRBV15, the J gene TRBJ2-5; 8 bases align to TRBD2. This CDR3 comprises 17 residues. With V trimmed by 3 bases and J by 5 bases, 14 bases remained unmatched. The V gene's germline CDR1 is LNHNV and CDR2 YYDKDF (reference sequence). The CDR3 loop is CATSSLNSGKGGETQYL. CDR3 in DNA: TGTGCCACCAGCAGCCTTAATAGCGGGAAGGGAGGGGAGACCCAGTACTTG.

As DNA, the CDR3 is TGCGCCAGCAGTATCGGGGGGGCCCCTGAAGCTTTCTTT. This translates into CASSIGGAPEAFF. The genes are TRBV5-1 and TRBJ1-1; possible D gene TRBD1, 6 bases. Trimming shortened V by 5 bases and J by 6 bases, and 14 bases separated the two germline ends. CDR3 length equals 13 residues. Germline assignment: CDR1 SGHRS and CDR2 YFSETQ.

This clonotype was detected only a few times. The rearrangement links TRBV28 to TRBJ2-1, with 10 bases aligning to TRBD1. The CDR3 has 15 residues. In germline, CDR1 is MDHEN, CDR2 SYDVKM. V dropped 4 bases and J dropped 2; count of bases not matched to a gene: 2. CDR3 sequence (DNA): TGTGCCAGCAGTTCCGGGACAGGGGCCTACAATGAGCAGTTCTTC. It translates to CASSSGTGAYNEQFF.

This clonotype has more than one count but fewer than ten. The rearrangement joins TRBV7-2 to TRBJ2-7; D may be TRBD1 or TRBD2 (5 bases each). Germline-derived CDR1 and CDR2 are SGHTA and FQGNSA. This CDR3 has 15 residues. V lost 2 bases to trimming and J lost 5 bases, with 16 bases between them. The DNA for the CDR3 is TGTGCCAGCAGCTTATACGGGACGGCGGGCAACGAGCAGTACTTC. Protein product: CASSLYGTAGNEQYF.

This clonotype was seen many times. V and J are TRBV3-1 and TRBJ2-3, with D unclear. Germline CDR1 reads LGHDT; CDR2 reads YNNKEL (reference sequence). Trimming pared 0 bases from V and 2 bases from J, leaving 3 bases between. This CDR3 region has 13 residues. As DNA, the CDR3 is TGTGCCAGCAGCCAAGACTACACAGATACGCAGTATTTT. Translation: CASSQDYTDTQYF.

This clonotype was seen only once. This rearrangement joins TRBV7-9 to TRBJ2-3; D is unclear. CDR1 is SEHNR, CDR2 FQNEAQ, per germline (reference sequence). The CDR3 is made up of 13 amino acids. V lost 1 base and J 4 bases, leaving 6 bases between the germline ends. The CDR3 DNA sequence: TGTGCCAGCAGCTTAGATGGAGCAGATACGCAGTATTTT. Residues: CASSLDGADTQYF. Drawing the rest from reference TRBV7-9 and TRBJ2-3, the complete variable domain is DTGVSQNPRHKITKRGQNVTFRCDPISEHNRLYWYRQTLGQGPEFLTYFQNEAQLEKSRLLSDRFSAERPKGSFSTLEIQRTEQGDSAMYLCASSLDGADTQYFGPGTRLTVL.

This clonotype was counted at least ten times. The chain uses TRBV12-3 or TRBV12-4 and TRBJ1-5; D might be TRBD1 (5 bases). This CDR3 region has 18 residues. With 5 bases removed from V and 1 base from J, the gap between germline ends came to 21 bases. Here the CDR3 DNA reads TGTGCCAGCAGTCGCTCTGTGACGGGGGGTATCAGCAATCAGCCCCAGCATTTT. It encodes CASSRSVTGGISNQPQHF.

The CDR3 sequence: CASSLAPATSTDTQYF. CDR3 sequence (DNA): TGTGCCAGCAGCTTAGCCCCAGCGACTAGCACAGATACGCAGTATTTT. This chain connects TRBV7-2 to TRBJ2-3, with no clear D. Germline V gene sequence: CDR1 SGHTA, CDR2 FQGNSA. There are 16 residues in the CDR3. V lost 0 bases to trimming and J lost 0 bases, with 10 bases between them.

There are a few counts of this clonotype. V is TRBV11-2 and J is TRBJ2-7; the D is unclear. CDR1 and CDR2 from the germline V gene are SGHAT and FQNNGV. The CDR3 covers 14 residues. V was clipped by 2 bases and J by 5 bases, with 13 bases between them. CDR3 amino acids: CASSLNGVLDEQYF. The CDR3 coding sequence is TGTGCCAGCAGCTTAAATGGGGTTCTAGACGAGCAGTACTTC.

For the CDR3, the DNA is TGTGCCAGCTCACCAAGTCGGCAAGCGGGGACTAGCGGATACAATGAGCAGTTCTTC. This gives the protein CASSPSRQAGTSGYNEQFF. The chain recombines TRBV18 with TRBJ2-1; 11 nucleotides line up with TRBD2. Germline-derived CDR1 and CDR2 are KGHSH and LQKENI. V dropped 2 bases and J dropped 4; count of bases not matched to a gene: 13. CDR3 length: 19 residues.

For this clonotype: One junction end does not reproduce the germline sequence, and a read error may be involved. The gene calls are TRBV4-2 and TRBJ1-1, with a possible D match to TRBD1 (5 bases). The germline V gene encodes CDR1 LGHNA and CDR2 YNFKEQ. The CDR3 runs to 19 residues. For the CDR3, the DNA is TGTGTCAGCAGCCTCCCCGGCGGTGCGACAGTGCTATACTACACTGAAGCTTTCTTT. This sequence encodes CVSSLPGGATVLYYTEAFF.

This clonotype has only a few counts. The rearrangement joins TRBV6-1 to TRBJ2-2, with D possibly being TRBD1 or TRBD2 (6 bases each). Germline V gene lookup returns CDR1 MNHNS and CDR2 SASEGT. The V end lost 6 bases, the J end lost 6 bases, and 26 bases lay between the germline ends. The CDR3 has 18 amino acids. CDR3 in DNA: TGTGCCAGCAGCATATTGGGGGGCAGGGGCGGTCGAGCCGGGGAGCTGTTTTTT. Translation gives CASSILGGRGGRAGELFF.

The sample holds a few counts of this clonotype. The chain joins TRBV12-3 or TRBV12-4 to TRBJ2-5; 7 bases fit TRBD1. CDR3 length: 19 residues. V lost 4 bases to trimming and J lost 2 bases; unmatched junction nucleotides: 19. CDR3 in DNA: TGTGCCAGCAGTTCCTCGGGACAGCTCTGGTTGAGTCGACAAGAGACCCAGTACTTC. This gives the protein CASSSSGQLWLSRQETQYF.

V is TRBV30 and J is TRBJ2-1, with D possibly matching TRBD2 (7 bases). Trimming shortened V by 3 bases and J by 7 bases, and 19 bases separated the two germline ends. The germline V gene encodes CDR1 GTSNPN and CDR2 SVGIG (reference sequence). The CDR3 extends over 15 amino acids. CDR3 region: CAWSSRGGLGNEQFF. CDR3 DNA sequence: TGTGCCTGGAGCTCAAGGGGGGGGCTGGGTAATGAGCAGTTCTTC.

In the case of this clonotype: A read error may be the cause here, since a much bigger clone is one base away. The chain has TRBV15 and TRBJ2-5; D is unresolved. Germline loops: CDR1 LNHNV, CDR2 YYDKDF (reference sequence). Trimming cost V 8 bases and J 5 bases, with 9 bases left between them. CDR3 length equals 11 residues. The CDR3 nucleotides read TGTGCCACCGGCCGACTGGAGACCCAGTACTTC. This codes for CATGRLETQYF.

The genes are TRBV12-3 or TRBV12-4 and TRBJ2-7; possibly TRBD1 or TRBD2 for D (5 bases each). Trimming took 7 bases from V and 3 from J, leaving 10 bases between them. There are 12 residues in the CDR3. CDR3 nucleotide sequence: TGTGCCAGCACCCGGGACGGCTACGAGCAGTACTTC. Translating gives CASTRDGYEQYF.

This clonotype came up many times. CDR3 sequence reads: CSVDRGNTEAFF. As DNA, the CDR3 is TGCAGCGTTGATAGGGGGAACACTGAAGCTTTCTTT. The gene calls are TRBV29-1 and TRBJ1-1, with a tentative D call TRBD1 (5 bases). Germline V gives CDR1 SQVTM, CDR2 ANQGSEA. The length of the CDR3 is 12 residues. V shed 3 bases and J shed 1 base, with 6 bases lying between them. Using reference TRBV29-1 and TRBJ1-1 for the parts outside the CDR3, the full variable domain is SAVISQKPSRDICQRGTSLTIQCQVDSQVTMMFWYRQQPGQSLTLIATANQGSEATYESGFVIDKFPISRPNLTFSTLTVSNMSPEDSSIYLCSVDRGNTEAFFGQGTRLTVV.

The CDR3 nucleotides read TGTGCAAGTCGCTTAGCGGGACTCTACTACGAGCAGTACTTC. It is translated as CASRLAGLYYEQYF. The V and J genes are TRBV12-2 and TRBJ2-7; the table's D call TRBD2 went unverified against the DNA. TRBV12-2 is recorded as a pseudogene. The CDR3 extends over 14 amino acids.

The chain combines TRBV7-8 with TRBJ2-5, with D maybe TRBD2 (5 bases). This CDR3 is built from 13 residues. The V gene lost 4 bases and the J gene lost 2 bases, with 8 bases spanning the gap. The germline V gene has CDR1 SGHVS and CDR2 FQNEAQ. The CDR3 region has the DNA TGTGCCAGCAGCTCCGGGATTCAAGAGACCCAGTACTTC. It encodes CASSSGIQETQYF.